Given below is one T cell receptor (beta chain) in context. What it binds is unknown. The data originate from a study of T cell responses to AZD1222 COVID-19 vaccine. The CDR3 is 14 amino acids. The V gene lost 5 bases and the J gene lost 4 bases, with 12 bases spanning the gap. Germline V gene data show CDR1 as SQVTM and CDR2 as ANQGSEA. The study's findings and limits: Increases in Spike-specific TCR breadth and depth were seen after two AZD1222 doses. CD4 TCRs associated with vaccination spanned spike, dominating at 160-218 and 743-854. Clonal diversity was possibly underestimated, and the donors were mostly white British, with more females. At baseline, just a handful of AZD1222 recipients tested seropositive.

This table comes from immunoSEQ multiplex PCR, and its TCRdb copy is limited to in-frame clones, with some not included. The sample shows some 140,000 clones, around 90% of them seen only once. The source is an adult in good health. The sequences come from peripheral blood, collected on day 0 of AZD1222 vaccination. The V and J genes are TRBV29-1 and TRBJ2-6, with D tentatively TRBD2 (6 bases). CDR3 sequence reads: CSVWGVAGANVLTF. The CDR3 DNA reads as TGCAGCGTTTGGGGGGTAGCCGGGGCCAACGTCCTGACTTTC.